This is a list of T cell receptor beta chains from one sample in a study of shared clonotypes between healthy human individuals. Using immunoSEQ multiplex PCR, the repertoire was profiled, and TCRdb retains in-frame clones only, with some absent. The table shows approximately 2.1 million clones, with roughly 93% occurring only once. Material for sequencing was naive CD4+ T cells from PBMCs. These receptors all come from a young man in good health. Some clones in this sample may be carry-over from other donors' samples. The CDR3 runs from the conserved cysteine through the conserved F or W.

TRBJ2-4	TRBV29-1	CSALGGGAGNIQYF
TRBJ2-1	TRBV12-5	CASAQASYNEQFF
TRBJ2-7	TRBV28	CASSSTGSPPYEQYF
TRBJ1-5	TRBV6-5	CASSRQGQGNQPQHF
TRBJ1-2	TRBV9	CASSVDKLTLSGYTF
TRBJ1-4	TRBV5-1	CASGNNEKLFF
TRBJ1-2	TRBV7-9	CASSLAQGSYTF
TRBJ1-5	TRBV2	CASMLGYSNQPQHF
TRBJ1-5	TRBV5-1	CASSLGSGDQPQHF
TRBJ2-1	TRBV29-1	CSVERPGGRWGHDEQFF
TRBJ1-4	TRBV30	CAWRQGWGEKLFF
TRBJ1-5	TRBV7-2	CASSPSAILDQPQHF
TRBJ2-2	TRBV7-9	CASSLGAGFSTELFF
TRBJ2-7	TRBV6-5	CASRAGHLYEQYF
TRBJ1-4	TRBV5-1	CASSRNRVATNEKLFF
TRBJ2-3	TRBV6-1	CASSGTSGRAADTQYF
TRBJ1-1	TRBV5-1	CASSLGIRGNTEAFF
TRBJ2-1	TRBV9	CASSLSGGRGYEQFF
TRBJ1-4	TRBV15	CATSRDLRPSNEKLFF
TRBJ1-1	TRBV7-9	CASSFSGNTEAFF
TRBJ2-7	TRBV30	CAWSEDTSGEQYF
TRBJ2-1	TRBV5-1	CASSLAEGEGLRVQFF
TRBJ2-2	TRBV12-5	CASGLVGFGGELFF
TRBJ2-1	TRBV29-1	CSVEASGRAGEQFF
TRBJ2-4	TRBV27	CASSPGRGPNIQYF
TRBJ2-3	TRBV2	CASSDGLLGTQYF
TRBJ2-5	TRBV28	CASSLRTGQETQYF
TRBJ1-1	TRBV29-1	CSVSVNTEAFF
TRBJ2-3	TRBV7-9	CASTDTRGTDTQYF
TRBJ2-5	TRBV4-2	CASSKEVAGGPFETQYF
TRBJ1-3	TRBV7-2	CASRLGGSGNTIYF
TRBJ2-7	TRBV19	CASSIWGVPWEQYF
TRBJ1-2	TRBV28	CASSPAAMVEDYGYTF
TRBJ1-5	TRBV28	CASRQAGKPQHF
TRBJ2-2	TRBV6-4	CASGVMNTGELFF
TRBJ1-1	TRBV30	CAWSDRVEAEAFF
TRBJ2-3	TRBV11-3	CASSSSGISTDTQYF
TRBJ1-2	TRBV7-3	CASSVGQGYGYTF
TRBJ2-5	TRBV28	CASSPQTTDQETQYF
TRBJ2-7	TRBV29-1	CSVALGSYEQYF
TRBJ2-5	TRBV5-4	CASSRDLQETQYF
TRBJ2-7	TRBV7-9	CASSPWTGAIYEQYF
TRBJ2-7	TRBV5-1	CASSSLPQETYEQYF
TRBJ1-3	TRBV11-2	CASSWGTGSGNTIYF
TRBJ2-2	TRBV6-5	CASSYTRGRTGELFF
TRBJ1-1	TRBV28	CASSLTGAEAFF
TRBJ2-5	TRBV11-2	CASSPTRETQYF
TRBJ2-6	TRBV7-3	CASSFQGVRGANVLTF
TRBJ1-2	TRBV10-3	CAISPGTDLLAGGYTF
TRBJ2-5	TRBV10-3	CAINPTRAQETQYF
TRBJ1-1	TRBV7-9	CASSPRGQGRTEAFF